What follows are 23 T cell receptor beta chains derived from one specimen sequenced in a study of blood T cell repertoires in COVID-19. Profiled with immunoSEQ multiplex PCR; TCRdb holds only in-frame clones, not every one. The table lists some 110,000 clones, approximately 80% of them singletons. Sequencing used peripheral blood. These receptor sequences come from a woman aged 70-85 years with acute or convalescent COVID-19.

The rearrangement joins TRBV7-9 to TRBJ2-6; possibly TRBD1 for D (5 bases). V was trimmed by 5 bases and J by 2 bases, leaving 10 bases between them. This CDR3 region has 15 residues. Germline CDR1 and CDR2: SEHNR and FQNEAQ (reference sequence). As DNA, the CDR3 is TGTGCCAGCAGCCGATCGACAGCTGGGGCCAACGTCCTGACTTTC. Protein product: CASSRSTAGANVLTF. The full variable domain, in which reference TRBV7-9 and TRBJ2-6 provide the parts outside the CDR3, is DTGVSQNPRHKITKRGQNVTFRCDPISEHNRLYWYRQTLGQGPEFLTYFQNEAQLEKSRLLSDRFSAERPKGSFSTLEIQRTEQGDSAMYLCASSRSTAGANVLTFGAGSRLTVL.

This clone was observed a single time. The chain joins TRBV7-3 to TRBJ2-5; 7 bases agree with TRBD1. The trim removed 0 bases at V and 1 base at J, leaving 2 bases unmatched. CDR1 and CDR2 (germline): SGHTA, FQGTGA. This CDR3 region has 15 residues. This chain's CDR3 is CASSLTGTAQETQYF. For the CDR3, the DNA is TGTGCCAGCAGCTTAACGGGGACAGCCCAAGAGACCCAGTACTTC.

The chain carries TRBV5-6 and TRBJ1-6, with D perhaps TRBD1 (5 bases). CDR3 length equals 15 residues. The V end was cut by 4 bases, the J end by 6 bases, with 14 bases between. Germline V gives CDR1 SGHDT, CDR2 YYEEEE. CDR3 in amino acids: CASSIRQGGNSPLHF. The CDR3 bases are TGTGCCAGCAGCATCCGGCAGGGAGGTAATTCACCCCTCCACTTT.

This clone has only one observation. A junction boundary mismatches the germline segment, possibly from a read error. The chain combines TRBV3-1 (or the pseudogene TRBV3-2) with TRBJ2-1, with 9 bases aligning to TRBD2. Germline assignment: CDR1 LGHDT and CDR2 YNNKEL (reference sequence). CDR3 size: 13 residues. The CDR3 DNA reads as TGTGCCAGCAGCCAAGGGGCTAGCGGGAAAAGGATCTTC. Encoded protein: CASSQGASGKRIF.

V and J are TRBV10-2 and TRBJ2-1, with 7 bases aligning to TRBD1. With V trimmed by 3 bases and J by 8 bases, 13 bases remained unmatched. The CDR3 has 16 residues. The germline gives CDR1 WSHSY, CDR2 SAAADI. The CDR3 loop is CASSDRTGQARDEQFF. For the CDR3, the DNA is TGCGCCAGCAGTGATCGGACAGGCCAGGCTCGCGATGAGCAGTTCTTC.

The chain links TRBV5-1 to TRBJ2-3, with 12 bases lining up with TRBD2. Germline trimming cut 3 bases from V and 5 bases from J; bases unmatched to any gene: 4. The CDR3 extends over 15 amino acids. Germline CDR1 is SGHRS and CDR2 is YFSETQ. The CDR3 DNA sequence: TGCGCCAGCAGCTCTCTAGCGGGGGGGCAAGATACGCAGTATTTT. The encoded protein is CASSSLAGGQDTQYF.

This clone was detected a few times. The CDR3 loop is CASAAGTADNQPQHF. The CDR3 nucleotides read TGTGCCAGCGCAGCCGGGACAGCTGACAATCAGCCCCAGCATTTT. J is TRBJ1-5 and V is TRBV7-9; 7 bases line up with TRBD1. The CDR3 has 15 residues. V shed 8 bases and J 3 bases; nucleotides not matched to a gene: 10. In germline, CDR1 is SEHNR, CDR2 FQNEAQ (reference sequence).

The rearrangement joins TRBV10-3 to TRBJ2-7; 7 bases line up with TRBD1. This CDR3 spans 14 amino acids. CDR1 and CDR2 from the germline V gene are ENHRY and SYGVKD. Germline trimming cut 4 bases from V and 7 bases from J; bases unmatched to any gene: 10. The CDR3 is CAISGTGQPQEQYF. CDR3 DNA sequence: TGTGCCATCAGTGGGACGGGACAGCCCCAGGAGCAGTACTTC.

CDR3 residues: CASSLGTSGRSQETQYF. The DNA of the CDR3 is TGTGCCAGCAGCTTAGGAACTAGCGGGAGAAGCCAAGAGACCCAGTACTTC. This chain uses TRBV11-3 with TRBJ2-5; 11 bases match TRBD2. Unmatched junction bases numbered 5, after V lost 1 base and J lost 1 base. Germline CDR1 SGHNT, CDR2 YENEEA. CDR3 length: 17 residues. Looking up the rest from reference TRBV11-3 and TRBJ2-5 gives the full variable domain: EAGVVQSPRYKIIEKKQPVAFWCNPISGHNTLYWYLQNLGQGPELLIRYENEEAVDDSQLPKDRFSAERLKGVDSTLKIQPAELGDSAVYLCASSLGTSGRSQETQYFGPGTRLLVL.

The chain employs TRBV6-5 and TRBJ2-7; possibly TRBD1 for D (5 bases). Germline lookup yields CDR1 MNHEY and CDR2 SVGAGI. Trimming shortened V by 2 bases and J by 2 bases, and 10 bases separated the two germline ends. The CDR3 contains 14 residues. This chain's CDR3 is CASSYLQGTYEQYF. The CDR3, as DNA: TGTGCCAGCAGTTACCTCCAGGGAACCTACGAGCAGTACTTC.

V usage is TRBV4-2 and J usage is TRBJ2-3; 11 bases line up with TRBD2. Losses at the gene ends were 0 bases for V and 2 bases for J; bases not matched to a gene: 7. This CDR3 region has 18 residues. The germline V gene has CDR1 LGHNA and CDR2 YNFKEQ. CDR3 amino acids: CASSQELTSGINTDTQYF. Written as DNA, the CDR3 is TGTGCCAGCAGCCAAGAGTTGACTAGCGGGATCAACACAGATACGCAGTATTTT.

This clone was seen a few times. The rearrangement links TRBV28 to TRBJ1-4, with D possibly TRBD1 on 5 matching bases. Germline V gene data show CDR1 as MDHEN and CDR2 as SYDVKM. The V gene lost 2 bases and the J gene lost 7 bases, with 11 bases spanning the gap. This CDR3 has 14 residues. CDR3 amino acids: CASSLQGRREKLFF. DNA of the CDR3: TGTGCCAGCAGTTTACAGGGAAGGCGTGAAAAACTGTTTTTT. Filled out from reference TRBV28 and TRBJ1-4, the complete variable domain reads DVKVTQSSRYLVKRTGEKVFLECVQDMDHENMFWYRQDPGLGLRLIYFSYDVKMKEKGDIPEGYSVSREKKERFSLILESASTNQTSMYLCASSLQGRREKLFFGSGTQLSVL.

The chain carries TRBV19 and TRBJ2-7, with D possibly matching TRBD2 (5 bases). The CDR3 sequence is 13 residues long. V lost 8 bases and J lost 4, with 15 bases in between. Per germline, CDR1 LNHDA and CDR2 SQIVND (reference sequence). The CDR3 spells CASSGSSRYEQYF. CDR3 nucleotides: TGTGCCAGTTCGGGGAGCTCCAGGTACGAGCAGTACTTC.

At least ten counts were recorded for this clone. The chain couples TRBV7-2 to TRBJ1-5; D not certain. Germline V CDR1 and CDR2: SGHTA, FQGNSA. CDR3 length: 14 residues. V was trimmed by 2 bases and J by 2 bases, leaving 7 bases between them. This chain's CDR3 is CASSLSGGNQPQHF. The DNA of the CDR3 is TGTGCCAGCAGCTTATCGGGAGGCAATCAGCCCCAGCATTTT.

V is TRBV29-1 and J is TRBJ2-3, with 9 bases matching TRBD2. In germline, CDR1 is SQVTM, CDR2 ANQGSEA. The CDR3 contains 15 residues. The V segment lost 3 bases and the J segment 1 base; nucleotides outside the gene matches: 5. The CDR3 sequence: CSVDSGGPGTDTQYF. DNA for the CDR3: TGCAGCGTTGATAGCGGGGGCCCAGGCACAGATACGCAGTATTTT.

The chain recombines TRBV7-2 with TRBJ2-2, with 14 bases identical to TRBD2. From germline, CDR1 is SGHTA and CDR2 FQGNSA. V shed 1 base and J 4 bases; nucleotides not matched to a gene: 5. This CDR3 has 18 amino acids. The CDR3 nucleotides are TGTGCCAGCAGCTTAGTAGGGACTAGCGGGAGCGGCACCGGGGAGCTGTTTTTT. Its translation: CASSLVGTSGSGTGELFF. Supplemented by reference TRBV7-2 and TRBJ2-2, the full variable domain reads GAGVSQSPSNKVTEKGKDVELRCDPISGHTALYWYRQSLGQGLEFLIYFQGNSAPDKSGLPSDRFSAERTGGSVSTLTIQRTQQEDSAVYLCASSLVGTSGSGTGELFFGEGSRLTVL.

This chain uses TRBV5-1 with TRBJ2-1; possibly TRBD2 for D (5 bases). V lost 8 bases to trimming and J lost 0 bases, with 9 bases between them. In germline, CDR1 is SGHRS, CDR2 YFSETQ. The CDR3 sequence is 13 residues long. The CDR3 spells CASTRDSYNEQFF. The CDR3 DNA follows: TGCGCCAGTACTAGAGACTCCTACAATGAGCAGTTCTTC.

A word on this clone: Other nucleotide sequences from this sample produce the same CDR3. This rearrangement joins TRBV6-6 to TRBJ2-1, with 10 nucleotides matching TRBD2. V lost 4 bases to trimming and J lost 2 bases; unmatched junction nucleotides: 2. Germline values: CDR1 MNHNY, CDR2 SVGAGI (reference sequence). CDR3 length: 15 amino acids. This chain's CDR3 is CASSLAGGPYNEQFF. The DNA for the CDR3 is TGTGCCAGCAGTTTAGCGGGAGGTCCCTACAATGAGCAGTTCTTC.

This rearrangement joins TRBV4-1 to TRBJ1-2, with TRBD1 identical over 9 bases. Trimming took 1 base from V and 6 from J; bases not matched to a gene: 12. Germline V gene sequence: CDR1 MGHRA, CDR2 YSYEKL. The CDR3 loop spans 17 amino acids. CDR3 sequence (DNA): TGCGCCAGCAGCCAAGCGGGGAAGGGACAGGGTGAGAATGGCTACACCTTC. Amino acid sequence: CASSQAGKGQGENGYTF.

The chain is built from TRBV10-1 and TRBJ2-1; D possibly corresponds to TRBD1 (6 bases). Trimming stripped 5 bases from V and 5 bases from J, with 10 bases between. The CDR3 sequence is 13 residues long. CDR1 and CDR2 from the germline V gene are WNHNN and SYGVQD (reference sequence). The CDR3 loop reads CASSNRAHNEQFF. CDR3 DNA: TGCGCCAGCAGTAACAGGGCCCACAATGAGCAGTTCTTC.

The chain links TRBV5-5 to TRBJ2-2, with D maybe TRBD2 (6 bases). CDR1 and CDR2 (germline): SGHKS, YYEKEE (reference sequence). The V end was cut by 0 bases, the J end by 4 bases, with 7 bases between. The CDR3 extends over 14 amino acids. The CDR3 sequence: CASSLVGGTGELFF. The CDR3 DNA reads as TGTGCCAGCAGCTTGGTGGGGGGCACCGGGGAGCTGTTTTTT.

This rearrangement joins TRBV6-5 to TRBJ1-2, with D perhaps TRBD1 (5 bases). With 6 bases removed from V and 6 bases from J, the gap between germline ends came to 14 bases. The CDR3 has 13 amino acids. Per the germline V gene, CDR1 is MNHEY and CDR2 is SVGAGI. The CDR3 DNA sequence: TGTGCCAGCAGACCCCCAGGGTCTCATGGCTACACCTTC. It codes for CASRPPGSHGYTF.

This chain connects TRBV7-6 to TRBJ1-5, with 8 positions matching TRBD1. The ends lost 7 bases at V and 5 bases at J; junction bases unmatched: 10. Germline CDR1 reads SGHVS; CDR2 reads FNYEAQ. This CDR3 contains 15 residues. As DNA, the CDR3 is TGTGCCAGCACCCTCGCAGGGGGCAAGGATCAGCCCCAGCATTTT. It specifies CASTLAGGKDQPQHF.